A selection of T cell receptor beta chains follows, all from one sample in a study of immune heterogeneity within non-small cell lung tumors. TCRdb ran MiXCR on the multiplex PCR reads and lists one entry per CDR3 protein. This table holds 10,000 to 12,000 distinct CDR3 sequences, more than 25% found once. Sample: lung tumor tissue. The receptors shown here come from a woman aged 55-70 years with non-small cell lung cancer. Each CDR3 is given with its conserved first and last residue. A D gene is named only where the DNA matches it firmly. Only some rows state a clone size, as once, few, many or a class for expanded clones.

clone_size	v_call	j_call	d_call	cdr3_nt	cdr3_aa
NA	TRBV20-1	TRBJ2-5	NA	TGCAGTGCTGGTGGTGGAGGCATGGTAGAGACCCAGTACTTC	CSAGGGGMVETQYF
many	TRBV14	TRBJ2-1	NA	TGTGCCAGCAGTTTGGCCGGGAGACGCAATGAGCAGTTCTTC	CASSLAGRRNEQFF
NA	TRBV20-1	TRBJ2-3	NA	TGCAGTTCCCGGACTGACACAGATACGCAGTATTTT	CSSRTDTDTQYF
NA	TRBV12-3/TRBV12-4	TRBJ2-5	NA	TGTGCCAGCAGCCTGACAGCAGAGACCCAGTACTTC	CASSLTAETQYF
many	TRBV10-3	TRBJ2-7	TRBD2	TGTGCCATCAGTGAGTCGAGTGCGGGAGGGCTCGAGCAGTACTTC	CAISESSAGGLEQYF
few	TRBV6-1	TRBJ2-7	NA	TGTGCCAGCAGGAGGACACCCTCCTACGAGCAGTACTTC	CASRRTPSYEQYF
few	TRBV9	TRBJ2-1	TRBD2	TGTGCCAGCAGCGTAGTTGGTAGCGGGAGTTTAAATGAGCAGTTCTTC	CASSVVGSGSLNEQFF
many	TRBV3-1	TRBJ2-1	NA	TGTGCCAGCAGCCAGCGGGGCAATGAGCAGTTCTTC	CASSQRGNEQFF
NA	TRBV5-8	TRBJ2-3	TRBD2	TGTACCAGCAGCTTACACATGACAGCGGGAGGTCTAGATACGCAGTATTTT	CTSSLHMTAGGLDTQYF
NA	TRBV2	TRBJ1-1	NA	TGTGCCAGCAGTCCGGACGGCTTGAACACTGAAGCTTTCTTT	CASSPDGLNTEAFF
medium-sized	TRBV6-5	TRBJ1-4	NA	TGTGCCAGCAGTTACTGGGGGGGAACTAATGAAAAACTGTTTTTT	CASSYWGGTNEKLFF
many	TRBV5-1	TRBJ1-2	TRBD1	TGCGCCAGCAGCCCGGGGACAGCCTTCTTTAACTATGGCTACACCTTC	CASSPGTAFFNYGYTF
medium-sized	TRBV19	TRBJ2-5	NA	TGTGCCACCGAGCAGCAAGAGACCCAGTACTTC	CATEQQETQYF
medium-sized	TRBV7-9	TRBJ1-2	NA	TGTGCCAGCAGCTCACAACCAACTAGTGGCTACACCTTC	CASSSQPTSGYTF
NA	TRBV18	TRBJ2-7	NA	TGTGCCAGCTCGTCACTTTCTGACGAGCAGTACTTC	CASSSLSDEQYF
few	TRBV2	TRBJ2-3	NA	TGTGCCAGCAGTATAAAGCAGGGCACGCAGTATTTT	CASSIKQGTQYF
few	TRBV20-1	TRBJ1-4	NA	TGCAGTGCTGGCCAAACAGGAAATTTAATGAAAAGACTGTTTTTT	CSAGQTGNLMKRLFF
NA	TRBV11-2	TRBJ2-1	TRBD1	TGTGCCAGCAGCCGGGGGACAGGGGACAATGAGCAGTTCTTC	CASSRGTGDNEQFF
many	TRBV20-1	TRBJ2-7	TRBD2	TGCAGTGCTACCCTAGCGGGAGTGCGTGAGCAGTACTTC	CSATLAGVREQYF
NA	TRBV2	TRBJ2-4	NA	TGTGCCAGCAGTGAAGCGTGGTACAGCATTCAGTACTTC	CASSEAWYSIQYF
NA	TRBV7-2	TRBJ1-2	NA	TGTGCCAGCAGCTTAGTAGGGGCAGGGGTAGGCTACACCTTC	CASSLVGAGVGYTF
NA	TRBV11-2	TRBJ1-1	NA	TGTGCCAGCAGCTTAGATTCCGGGTGGGTCGAGGAGAACACTGAAGCTTTCTTT	CASSLDSGWVEENTEAFF
medium-sized	TRBV5-1	TRBJ1-1	TRBD1	TGCGCCAGCAGCTTGGAGGGACAGACAAGAGGGGAAGCTTTCTTT	CASSLEGQTRGEAFF
NA	TRBV28	TRBJ2-7	TRBD2	TGTGCCAGCGACCGGGGGGGCTCAAAGCAGTACTTC	CASDRGGSKQYF
NA	TRBV6-4	TRBJ1-2	NA	TGTGCCAGCAGTTACGGATGGGGGAACGGCTACACCTTC	CASSYGWGNGYTF
medium-sized	TRBV30	TRBJ2-7	NA	TGTGCCTGGAGTGGAGGGACGGTGACCTACGAGCAGTACTTC	CAWSGGTVTYEQYF
once	TRBV6-1	TRBJ1-6	TRBD1	TGTGCCAGCAGCCCCGGGACAGGGGTTTTACATTCACCCCTCCAGTTT	CASSPGTGVLHSPLQF
NA	TRBV5-8	TRBJ2-7	NA	TGTGCCAGCAGTCAGTGGGGAACCTACGAGCAGTACTTC	CASSQWGTYEQYF
many	TRBV27	TRBJ2-3	TRBD2	TGTGCCAGCAGTTTGACTAGCGGGAGCACAGATACGCAGTATTTT	CASSLTSGSTDTQYF
medium-sized	TRBV15	TRBJ2-7	TRBD1	TGTGCCACCAGCAGAGATTCTTCCAGGGGGCTATACGAGCAGTACTTC	CATSRDSSRGLYEQYF
medium-sized	TRBV5-1	TRBJ2-3	TRBD2	TGCGCCAGCAGCTCTAGGACTAGCGGGAGCACAGATACGCAGTATTTT	CASSSRTSGSTDTQYF
many	TRBV20-1	TRBJ1-3	NA	TGCAGTGCTAGAGATAATGCAGGGGCGGGAAACACCATATATTTT	CSARDNAGAGNTIYF
NA	TRBV7-3	TRBJ2-7	NA	TGTGCCAGCAGCTCCCTTCCCCGGGGTTGGGTCCCCTACGAGCAGTACTTC	CASSSLPRGWVPYEQYF
few	TRBV7-2	TRBJ1-1	NA	TGTGCCAGCAGCTTAGTGGCCCAGGGCCCCACTGAAGCTTTCTTT	CASSLVAQGPTEAFF
NA	TRBV5-5	TRBJ1-1	NA	TGTGGCAGCAGCTCTCACGGGAGGAGCCTTAACACTGAAGCTTTCTTT	CGSSSHGRSLNTEAFF
many	TRBV11-2	TRBJ2-3	NA	TGTGCCAGCAGCTCCATAGTGGGCACAGATACGCAGTATTTT	CASSSIVGTDTQYF
medium-sized	TRBV6-2/TRBV6-3	TRBJ1-6	NA	TGTGCCAGCAGACCCCCTCATTCAACAGGGACTAATTCACCCCTCCACTTT	CASRPPHSTGTNSPLHF
few	TRBV3-1	TRBJ2-2	TRBD2	TGTGCCAGCAGCTCTACCGGGACTAGCGTAGGGGAGCTGTTTTTT	CASSSTGTSVGELFF
many	TRBV3-1	TRBJ2-7	TRBD2	TGTGCCAGCAGCCACGCGCGGGGGGCGGGGCAGTACTTC	CASSHARGAGQYF
many	TRBV6-5	TRBJ2-3	TRBD2	TGTGCCAGCAGTTACTCGCCTAGCGGCCGGGATACGCAGTATTTT	CASSYSPSGRDTQYF